This T cell receptor beta chain was recorded in a study of cytomegalovirus exposure and HLA in healthy donors. Comments on this clone: Its target is not known.

Here immunoSEQ multiplex PCR was the method, and the copy in TCRdb shows in-frame clones only, minus some. The repertoire holds some 290,000 clones, with 88% as singletons. Overall study findings and caveats: First-cohort TCR clusters were later found to tend to co-occur in the 120 or so validation repertoires.

The donors were members of the validation cohort, which comprised roughly 120 subjects and was separate from the first cohort of roughly 700 subjects. The CDR3 is 14 residues long. The V end lost 8 bases, the J end lost 7 bases, and 18 bases lay between the germline ends. Germline V lookup: CDR1 SGHDN, CDR2 FVKESK. This clonotype originated in a young man in good health and CMV-seronegative. The sequencing input was PBMCs. The chain employs TRBV14 and TRBJ2-1, with D possibly TRBD1 on 6 matching bases. DNA for the CDR3: TGTGCCAGCGGGCTAGGGGGTTTGGGGAATGAGCAGTTCTTC. Translated: CASGLGGLGNEQFF.